Listed below are T cell receptor beta chains from one sample, sequenced in a study of shared clonotypes between healthy human individuals. Sequencing used immunoSEQ multiplex PCR; TCRdb keeps in-frame clones, though not all of them. The sample shows about 2.3 million clones, about 90% of them seen only once. The sample comprised naive CD4+ T cells from PBMCs. The receptors here all came from a man between 18 and 29 years old in good health. Some clones in this sample may be carry-over from other donors' samples. Each CDR3 is given with its conserved first and last residue. A D gene is named only where the DNA matches it firmly. Part of the rows lack a size; the others show once, few, many or a class for expanded clones.

size,D,J,V,DNA,CDR3
few,-,TRBJ1-5,TRBV28,TGTGCCAGCAGGTCCACAAGTCAGCCCCAGCATTTT,CASRSTSQPQHF
-,-,TRBJ1-1,TRBV7-3,TGTGCCAGCAGCTTCGGGCCAAACACTGAAGCTTTCTTT,CASSFGPNTEAFF
-,TRBD2,TRBJ2-2,TRBV7-3,TGTGCCAGCAGCTTAAGTGGGTCGGGAGGAGGGGAGCTGTTTTTT,CASSLSGSGGGELFF
-,-,TRBJ1-1,TRBV18,TGTGCCAGCTCATCAGGGACTATAGGGATTCAGAACACTGAAGCTTTCTTT,CASSSGTIGIQNTEAFF
-,-,TRBJ2-7,TRBV27,TGTGCCAGCAGTACCCGGGACCCAGCTCGCGAGCAGTACTTC,CASSTRDPAREQYF
-,-,TRBJ1-5,TRBV7-9,TGTGCCAGCAGCTCTAACAGCGGTCAGCCCCAGCATTTT,CASSSNSGQPQHF
-,TRBD1,TRBJ1-1,TRBV5-5,TGTGCCAGCTCGAAGGGACAGGGGATACCTGAAGCTTTCTTT,CASSKGQGIPEAFF
few,-,TRBJ2-5,TRBV5-1,TGCGCCAGCAGCTTGAGGGGCGGAGAGACCCAGTACTTC,CASSLRGGETQYF
once,-,TRBJ1-2,TRBV29-1,TGCAGCGTTGAAGTCAACAGGAGACCCTTTAACTATGGCTACACCTTC,CSVEVNRRPFNYGYTF
-,TRBD1,TRBJ1-1,TRBV6-5,TGTGCCAGCACCCCTCCGGGGGGACAGGGTGTCTTT,CASTPPGGQGVF
-,-,TRBJ1-2,TRBV5-1,TGCGCCAGCAGCCGGGGGGACATTGAGGACTATGGCTACACCTTC,CASSRGDIEDYGYTF
-,-,TRBJ2-7,TRBV20-1,TGCAGTGCGGGTCTAGCGCGGGAGCAGTACTTC,CSAGLAREQYF
-,-,TRBJ2-1,TRBV14,TGTGCCAGCAGCCAAACGGGAGACTCCTACAATGAGCAGTTCTTC,CASSQTGDSYNEQFF
-,-,TRBJ1-4,TRBV6-5,TGTGCCAGCAGTTACCGGATGGATGAAAAACTGTTTTTT,CASSYRMDEKLFF
-,-,TRBJ1-2,TRBV18,TGTGCCAGCTCACCGGCAACAGGGTCCCCAAGCTACACCTTC,CASSPATGSPSYTF